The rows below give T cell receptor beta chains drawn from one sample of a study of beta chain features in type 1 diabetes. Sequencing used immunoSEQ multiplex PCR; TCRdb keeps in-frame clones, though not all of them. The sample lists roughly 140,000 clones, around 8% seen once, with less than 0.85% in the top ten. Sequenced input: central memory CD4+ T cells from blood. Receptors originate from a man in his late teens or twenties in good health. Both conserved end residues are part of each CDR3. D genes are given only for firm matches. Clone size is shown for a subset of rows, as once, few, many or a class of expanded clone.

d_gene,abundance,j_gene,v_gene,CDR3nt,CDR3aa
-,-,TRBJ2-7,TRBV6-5,TGTGCCAGCAGGAGGACAGCAAGCTCCTACGAGCAGTACTTC,CASRRTASSYEQYF
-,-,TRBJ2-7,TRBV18,TGTGCCAGCTCACCTAAAGGACACTCCTACGAGCAGTACTTC,CASSPKGHSYEQYF
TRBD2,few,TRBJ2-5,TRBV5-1,TGCGCCAGCAGCTTGGTGGGAAGCGGGGGTGGTGAGACCCAGTACTTC,CASSLVGSGGGETQYF
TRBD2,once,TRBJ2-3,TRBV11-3,TGTGCCAGCAGCTCTGGACTAGCGGGAATCGCAGATACGCAGTATTTT,CASSSGLAGIADTQYF
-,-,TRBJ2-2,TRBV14,TGTGCCAGCAGCATAGGGAGAACGAACACCGGGGAGCTGTTTTTT,CASSIGRTNTGELFF
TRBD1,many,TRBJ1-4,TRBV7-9,TGTGCCAGCAGAGCGACAGGGGAAAAACTGTTTTTT,CASRATGEKLFF
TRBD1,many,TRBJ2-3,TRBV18,TGTGCCAGCTCACCCGGGACAGGGGACGACACAGATACGCAGTATTTT,CASSPGTGDDTDTQYF
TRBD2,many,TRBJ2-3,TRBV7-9,TGTGCCAGCAGCTATTACCTAGCGGGAGGGCCAGATACGCAGTATTTT,CASSYYLAGGPDTQYF
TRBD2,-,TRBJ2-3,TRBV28,TGTGCCAGCCGGTCGGGGGGGGACACAGATACGCAGTATTTT,CASRSGGDTDTQYF
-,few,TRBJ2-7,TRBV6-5,TGTGCCAGCAGCGGTGCATACGAGCAGTACTTC,CASSGAYEQYF
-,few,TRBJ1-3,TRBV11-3,TGTGCCAGCAGCTCGGGAGACTATGGAAGCACCATATATTTT,CASSSGDYGSTIYF
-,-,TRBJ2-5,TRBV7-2,TGTGCCAGCAGCCCCATGAGGTCCAGAGAGACCCAGTACTTC,CASSPMRSRETQYF
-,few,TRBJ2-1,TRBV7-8,TGTGCCAGCAGCTTAGACAGAAATGAGCAGTTCTTC,CASSLDRNEQFF
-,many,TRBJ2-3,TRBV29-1,TGCAGCGTTCGAGAAGATACGCAGTATTTT,CSVREDTQYF
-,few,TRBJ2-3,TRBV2,TGTGCCAGCAGCGAGCGGGCTGGCACAGATACGCAGTATTTT,CASSERAGTDTQYF
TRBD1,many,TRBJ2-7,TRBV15,TGTGCCACCAGCCGTCGACAGGGCTCCTACGAGCAGTACTTC,CATSRRQGSYEQYF
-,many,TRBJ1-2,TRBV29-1,TGCAGCGTTTTACAGGGTGGCTATGGCTACACCTTC,CSVLQGGYGYTF
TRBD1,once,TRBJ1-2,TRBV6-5,TGTGCCAGCAGTCTGGGACAGGGGGTTGGCTACACCTTC,CASSLGQGVGYTF
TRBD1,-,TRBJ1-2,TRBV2,TGTGCCAGCAGTATACAGGGGTATGGCTACACCTTC,CASSIQGYGYTF
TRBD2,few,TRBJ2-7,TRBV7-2,TGTGCCAGCAGCTTAGCGGCTAGCGGGGGGCGGTACGAGCAGTACTTC,CASSLAASGGRYEQYF
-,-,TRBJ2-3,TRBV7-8,TGTGCCGGCTCGACAACCACAGATACGCAGTATTTT,CAGSTTTDTQYF
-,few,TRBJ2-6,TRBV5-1,TGCGCCAGCAGCTTGGCCCGTAGCTCTGGGGCCAACGTCCTGACTTTC,CASSLARSSGANVLTF
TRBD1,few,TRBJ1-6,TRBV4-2,TGTGCCAGCAGCAAGGGACAGGGCGCTAATTCACCCCTCCACTTT,CASSKGQGANSPLHF
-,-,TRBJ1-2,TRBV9,TGTGCCAGCAGCGTAAGTCCGGAGATTAACTATGGCTACACCTTC,CASSVSPEINYGYTF
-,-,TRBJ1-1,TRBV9,TGTGCCAGCAGCGGGCAGGTGAACACTGAAGCTTTCTTT,CASSGQVNTEAFF
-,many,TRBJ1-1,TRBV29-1,TGCAGCGTTGACAGGGAAATGAACACTGAAGCTTTCTTT,CSVDREMNTEAFF
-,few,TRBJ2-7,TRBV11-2,TGTGCCACCCAATCTCGGGTCGGTTACGAGCAGTACTTC,CATQSRVGYEQYF
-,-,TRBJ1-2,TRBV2,TGTGCCAGCACAAAGGAGAATTATGGCTACACCTTC,CASTKENYGYTF
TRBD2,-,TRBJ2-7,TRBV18,TGTGCCAGCTCACCCTCCGGACTAGCGGGAGGGGAGCAGTACTTC,CASSPSGLAGGEQYF
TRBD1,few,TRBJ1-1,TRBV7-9,TGTGCCAGCAACAAACAGGGGGCGGGAGCTGAAGCTTTCTTT,CASNKQGAGAEAFF
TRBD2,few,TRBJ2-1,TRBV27,TGTGCCAGCAGTTTTCGACTAGCGGAATCCAATGAGCAGTTCTTC,CASSFRLAESNEQFF
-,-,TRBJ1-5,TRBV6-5,TGTGCCAGCAGTTACTCGGTTGGGGGCCGACAGCCCCAGCATTTT,CASSYSVGGRQPQHF
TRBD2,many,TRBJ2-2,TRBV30,TGTGCATCGAACCCGCGGGAGGGCGGTGGGGAGCTGTTTTTT,CASNPREGGGELFF
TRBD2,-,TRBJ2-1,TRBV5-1,TGCGCCAGCAGCTTGGTCGGGGGGAATGATTACAATGAGCAGTTCTTC,CASSLVGGNDYNEQFF
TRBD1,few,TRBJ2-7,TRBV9,TGTGCCAGCAGCCTGTACCCCTCCCCGGGACAGGGGGTGAACGAGCAGTACTTC,CASSLYPSPGQGVNEQYF
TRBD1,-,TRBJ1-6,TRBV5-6,TGTGCCAGCAGCTTGGTGGGGACAGGGGACCCGAATAATTCACCCCTCCACTTT,CASSLVGTGDPNNSPLHF
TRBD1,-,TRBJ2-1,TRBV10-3,TGTGCCATCAAACCCCGGGACAGCACCGCAAATGAGCAGTTCTTC,CAIKPRDSTANEQFF
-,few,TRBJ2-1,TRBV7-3,TGTGCCAGCAGCTTAATCGGGAGCTCCTACAATGAGCAGTTCTTC,CASSLIGSSYNEQFF
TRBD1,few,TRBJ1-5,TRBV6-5,TGTGCCAGCAGTAAATACCGGGACAGGAATCAGCCCCAGCATTTT,CASSKYRDRNQPQHF
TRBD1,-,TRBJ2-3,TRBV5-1,TGCGCCAGCAGCTTGGCGGGACAGAGCACAGATACGCAGTATTTT,CASSLAGQSTDTQYF
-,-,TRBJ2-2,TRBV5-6,TGTGCCAGCAGGCTAACAGGGATCTCCGGGGAGCTGTTTTTT,CASRLTGISGELFF
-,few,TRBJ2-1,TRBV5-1,TGCGCCAGCAGCAACCCCCAGGGGAACAATGAGCAGTTCTTC,CASSNPQGNNEQFF
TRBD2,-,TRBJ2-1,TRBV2,TGTGCCAGCAGGGTCTTGCGGGAGGTAGTCAATGAGCAGTTCTTC,CASRVLREVVNEQFF
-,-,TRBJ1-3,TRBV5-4,TGTGCCAGCAGCCACACCACTGGAAACACCATATATTTT,CASSHTTGNTIYF
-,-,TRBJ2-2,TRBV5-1,TGCGCCAGCAGCTTGGAGGGCAGGGGCGGGAACACCGGGGAGCTGTTTTTT,CASSLEGRGGNTGELFF